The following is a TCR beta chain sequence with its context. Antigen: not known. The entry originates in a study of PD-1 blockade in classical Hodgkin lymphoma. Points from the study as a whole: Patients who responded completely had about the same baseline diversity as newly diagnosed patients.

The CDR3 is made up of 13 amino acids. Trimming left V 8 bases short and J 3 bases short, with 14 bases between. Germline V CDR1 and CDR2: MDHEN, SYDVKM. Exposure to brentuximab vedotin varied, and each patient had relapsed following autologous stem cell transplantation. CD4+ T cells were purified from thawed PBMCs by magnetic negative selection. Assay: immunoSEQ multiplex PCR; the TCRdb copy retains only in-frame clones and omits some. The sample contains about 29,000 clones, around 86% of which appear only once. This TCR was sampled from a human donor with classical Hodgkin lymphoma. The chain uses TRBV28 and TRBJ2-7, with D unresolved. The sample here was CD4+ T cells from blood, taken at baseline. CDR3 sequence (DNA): TGTGCCAGCTGCCGCCCCTCCCTCTACGAGCAGTACTTC. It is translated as CASCRPSLYEQYF.